One and the same sample provided the 14 T cell receptor beta chains below, sequenced in a study of response to subunit inactivated influenza vaccine (dated by TCRdb to 2016 to 2019). Library preparation employed RT-PCR. Sequencing relied on an Illumina HiSeq 2500. TCRdb trimmed public reads at Q25 via fastp, called clones via MiXCR and kept in-frame beta chains. Each entry merges the rows of one CDR3 protein and shows their most common DNA and genes. The sample table lists around 750,000 distinct CDR3 sequences, 21% of them with a count of one. Of the sample, roughly a tenth falls within the top ten clones. The specimen comprised PBMCs from blood, sampled 4 to 6 days after vaccination. The receptors derive from a man in his forties or fifties who received an inactivated influenza vaccine. Donor details come from another sample of the same person, matched by shared clones.

This clonotype has a handful of counts. The rearrangement links TRBV18 to TRBJ1-4; the D gene is possibly TRBD1 (5 bases). The CDR3 sequence is 13 residues long. V lost 2 bases to trimming and J lost 13 bases, with 14 bases between them. The germline V gene encodes CDR1 KGHSH and CDR2 LQKENI. The CDR3 nucleotides read TGTGCCAGCTCACCATTTGAAGGGGCGATACTGTTTTTT. It is translated as CASSPFEGAILFF.

The chain couples TRBV7-9 to TRBJ2-7, with TRBD2 identical over 9 bases. From germline, CDR1 is SEHNR and CDR2 FQNEAQ (reference sequence). V lost 2 bases to trimming and J lost 0 bases; unmatched junction nucleotides: 5. This CDR3 contains 16 residues. The CDR3 is CASSLFPSGNSYEQYF. DNA for the CDR3: TGTGCCAGCAGCTTATTTCCTAGCGGGAACTCCTACGAGCAGTACTTC.

The J gene is TRBJ2-5, the V gene TRBV29-1; D is undetermined. The V and J ends lost 6 bases and 2 bases respectively, with 16 bases between them. The CDR3 runs to 14 residues. Germline values: CDR1 SQVTM, CDR2 ANQGSEA. The CDR3 sequence is CSVRRPSRQETQYF. CDR3 nucleotides: TGCAGCGTCCGGCGACCCTCTCGGCAAGAGACCCAGTACTTC.

This clonotype has just a few counts. This chain connects TRBV12-3 or TRBV12-4 to TRBJ1-3; perhaps TRBD1 as D (6 bases). The CDR3 has 15 amino acids. V lost 6 bases to trimming and J lost 0 bases, with 12 bases between them. The CDR3 nucleotides read TGTGCCAGCAGGCCAGGACAGAGCTCTGGAAACACCATATATTTT. Translating gives CASRPGQSSGNTIYF.

This clonotype was recorded a few times. The genes are TRBV7-8 and TRBJ2-7, with TRBD1 matching over 12 bases. The germline CDR1 and CDR2 sequences are SGHVS and FQNEAQ. Losses at the gene ends were 5 bases for V and 2 bases for J; bases not matched to a gene: 19. The CDR3 sequence is 20 residues long. CDR3: CASSPSTGQGAFGATYEQYF. CDR3 DNA sequence: TGTGCCAGCAGCCCCAGTACGGGACAGGGGGCCTTCGGGGCAACCTACGAGCAGTACTTC.

This clonotype was found a few times. The V call is TRBV20-1, the J call TRBJ2-7; 11 bases map to TRBD2. The length of the CDR3 is 15 residues. Germline loops: CDR1 DFQATT, CDR2 SNEGSKA (reference sequence). V gave up 5 bases and J gave up 4 bases; unmatched junction bases: 10. This chain's CDR3 is CSAEPTSGSGYEQYF. For the CDR3, the DNA is TGCAGTGCTGAACCTACTAGCGGGAGTGGTTACGAGCAGTACTTC.

This clonotype was observed a few times. The chain uses TRBV11-2 and TRBJ2-7; tentative D call: TRBD2 (5 bases). Trimming took off 4 bases at V and 1 base at J, with 17 bases between the two ends. Germline CDR1 SGHAT, CDR2 FQNNGV. The CDR3 extends over 16 amino acids. CDR3 protein: CASSSPLGGWSYEQYF. The CDR3 DNA follows: TGTGCCAGCAGCTCCCCCCTCGGCGGGTGGTCCTACGAGCAGTACTTC.

This clonotype turned up a few times. CDR3 residues: CASSPGLASGELFF. The CDR3 DNA is TGCGCCAGCAGCCCCGGACTAGCTAGCGGGGAGCTGTTTTTT. The chain has TRBV5-1 and TRBJ2-2, with TRBD2 matching 8 bases. V gave up 4 bases and J gave up 7 bases; unmatched junction bases: 6. The CDR3 is made up of 14 amino acids. Germline CDR1 and CDR2: SGHRS and YFSETQ.

This chain uses TRBV6-1 with TRBJ2-5, with D maybe TRBD2 (5 bases). The CDR3 runs to 11 residues. Germline assignment: CDR1 MNHNS and CDR2 SASEGT. V dropped 6 bases and J dropped 10 bases, with 12 bases sitting between them. The CDR3 is CASSIIEGQYF. CDR3 in DNA: TGTGCCAGCAGCATCATCGAGGGCCAGTACTTC.

This clonotype was found a few times. The chain uses TRBV7-2 and TRBJ2-1, with 8 bases that match TRBD2. CDR1 and CDR2 from the germline V gene are SGHTA and FQGNSA. The CDR3 is made up of 16 amino acids. The J segment lost 1 base and the V segment lost 1 base, leaving 3 bases of the junction unmatched. This chain's CDR3 is CASSLVTGGSYNEQFF. CDR3 in DNA: TGTGCCAGCAGCTTAGTAACGGGAGGGTCCTACAATGAGCAGTTCTTC.

J is TRBJ2-1 and V is TRBV15; TRBD2 matches 9 bases. Losses at the gene ends were 0 bases for V and 5 bases for J; bases not matched to a gene: 8. This CDR3 has 17 residues. Germline-derived CDR1 and CDR2 are LNHNV and YYDKDF (reference sequence). The CDR3 DNA reads TGTGCCACCAGCAGAGATCGGATAGCGGGGGCACACAATGAGCAGTTCTTC. Translation gives CATSRDRIAGAHNEQFF.

The chain has TRBV7-6 and TRBJ2-3; 13 bases map to TRBD2. This CDR3 region has 16 residues. J gave up 5 bases and V 7 bases, and 9 bases lay outside the gene matches. CDR1 and CDR2 (germline): SGHVS, FNYEAQ. The DNA for the CDR3 is TGTGCCAGCAAAAGGACTAGCGGGAGTGGCCGAGATACGCAGTATTTT. Residues: CASKRTSGSGRDTQYF.

This clonotype was found a few times. This sequence joins TRBV20-1 and TRBJ2-4, with 9 bases lining up with TRBD2. Germline V gives CDR1 DFQATT, CDR2 SNEGSKA (reference sequence). The CDR3 runs to 14 residues. The ends lost 6 bases at V and 5 bases at J; junction bases unmatched: 8. The CDR3 region has the DNA TGCAGTGCCGCGGGGGGGCCTTTCCAAAACATTCAGTACTTC. Its protein product is CSAAGGPFQNIQYF.

The CDR3 DNA follows: TGTGCCAGCACCCAAGGTGGGGCTAGTTCACCCCTCCACTTT. This encodes CASTQGGASSPLHF. The chain employs TRBV12-3 or TRBV12-4 and TRBJ1-6; D might be TRBD1 (5 bases). The CDR3 runs to 14 residues. The V end lost 7 bases, the J end lost 9 bases, and 16 bases lay between the germline ends.